Listed below are T cell receptor beta chains from one sample, sequenced in a study of OX40 agonist ivuxolimab in advanced cancers. Produced via immunoSEQ multiplex PCR; TCRdb's table is partial and in-frame only. The table shows approximately 60,000 clones, with about 91% occurring only once. The source was CD4+ or CD8+ T cells sorted from blood, collected in a trial of the OX40 agonist ivuxolimab. The receptors stem from an adult with an advanced solid tumor such as melanoma, head and neck, liver or kidney cancer. Both conserved end residues are part of each CDR3. Each record gives: V gene, J gene, clone size, CDR3 length, D gene, CDR3 DNA, CDR3 protein. The D gene is left open where the match is weak. Part of the rows lack a size; the others show once, few, many or a class for expanded clones.

v_gene: TRBV7-8
j_gene: TRBJ1-2
abundance: .
len: 14
d_gene: .
CDR3nt: TGTGCCAGCAGCCCCCTTAGGGCGGACTATGGCTACACCTTC
CDR3aa: CASSPLRADYGYTF

v_gene: TRBV7-9
j_gene: TRBJ2-7
abundance: .
len: 15
d_gene: TRBD1
CDR3nt: TGTGCCAGCAGCTATGGACAGGGTTTTACCTACGAGCAGTACTTC
CDR3aa: CASSYGQGFTYEQYF

v_gene: TRBV29-1
j_gene: TRBJ2-1
abundance: .
len: 11
d_gene: .
CDR3nt: TGCAGCGTTGAAGAACTGAATGAGCAGTTCTTC
CDR3aa: CSVEELNEQFF

v_gene: TRBV9
j_gene: TRBJ2-7
abundance: .
len: 13
d_gene: TRBD2
CDR3nt: TGTGCCAGCAGCGTACTAGCGGGCGACGAGCAGTACTTC
CDR3aa: CASSVLAGDEQYF

v_gene: TRBV27
j_gene: TRBJ1-1
abundance: .
len: 14
d_gene: TRBD1
CDR3nt: TGTGCCAGCAGTACTCGGACAGGGGCGGTAAAAGCTTTCTTT
CDR3aa: CASSTRTGAVKAFF

v_gene: TRBV7-8
j_gene: TRBJ2-3
abundance: .
len: 16
d_gene: .
CDR3nt: TGTGCCAGCAGTCTCCCGGTCCACCCTAGCACAGATACGCAGTATTTT
CDR3aa: CASSLPVHPSTDTQYF

v_gene: TRBV27
j_gene: TRBJ2-5
abundance: once
len: 15
d_gene: .
CDR3nt: TGTGCCAGCAGTACCGTCGGCTCAGTGCGCGAGACCCAGTACTTC
CDR3aa: CASSTVGSVRETQYF

v_gene: TRBV7-2
j_gene: TRBJ2-7
abundance: .
len: 16
d_gene: TRBD2
CDR3nt: TGTGCCAGCAGCTCCTTAGCGGGAGGGCCTGTGTACGAGCAGTACTTC
CDR3aa: CASSSLAGGPVYEQYF

v_gene: TRBV7-6
j_gene: TRBJ1-5
abundance: .
len: 15
d_gene: .
CDR3nt: TGTGCCAGCAGCTTAGGTCCAGGGCTGGACCAGCCCCAGCATTTT
CDR3aa: CASSLGPGLDQPQHF

v_gene: TRBV25-1
j_gene: TRBJ1-2
abundance: .
len: 13
d_gene: .
CDR3nt: TGTGCCAGCAGTGAGGGACTGAGCTATGGCTACACCTTC
CDR3aa: CASSEGLSYGYTF

v_gene: TRBV4-1
j_gene: TRBJ2-7
abundance: .
len: 13
d_gene: .
CDR3nt: TGCGCCAGCAGCCAAGATATAAGTAGCGAGCAGTACTTC
CDR3aa: CASSQDISSEQYF

v_gene: TRBV9
j_gene: TRBJ1-4
abundance: .
len: 14
d_gene: .
CDR3nt: TGTGCCAGCAGCGTAGGGGAGCGGAATGAAAAACTGTTTTTT
CDR3aa: CASSVGERNEKLFF

v_gene: TRBV5-4
j_gene: TRBJ1-2
abundance: .
len: 15
d_gene: .
CDR3nt: TGTGCCAGCAGATTTGTCTCAGTGAAGGACTATGGCTACACCTTC
CDR3aa: CASRFVSVKDYGYTF

v_gene: TRBV4-1
j_gene: TRBJ2-1
abundance: .
len: 16
d_gene: TRBD2
CDR3nt: TGCGCCAGCAGCCAAGACCCTAGCGGGAGTAGGAATGAGCAGTTCTTC
CDR3aa: CASSQDPSGSRNEQFF

v_gene: TRBV14
j_gene: TRBJ2-5
abundance: .
len: 12
d_gene: .
CDR3nt: TGTGCCAGCAGCCAAGCTAAGTCCAGGTCCTACTTC
CDR3aa: CASSQAKSRSYF

v_gene: TRBV14
j_gene: TRBJ2-7
abundance: .
len: 13
d_gene: TRBD1
CDR3nt: TGTGCCAGCAGCCCCGGGACAGGCTACGAGCAGTACTTC
CDR3aa: CASSPGTGYEQYF

v_gene: TRBV19
j_gene: TRBJ1-1
abundance: once
len: 13
d_gene: TRBD1
CDR3nt: TGTGCCAGTAATGGACAGGTGATCACTGAAGCTTTCTTT
CDR3aa: CASNGQVITEAFF

v_gene: TRBV4-2
j_gene: TRBJ2-7
abundance: .
len: 15
d_gene: .
CDR3nt: TGTGCCAGCAGCCAAGACTCCGGACGTTTCTACGAGCAGTACTTC
CDR3aa: CASSQDSGRFYEQYF

v_gene: TRBV27
j_gene: TRBJ2-7
abundance: .
len: 15
d_gene: TRBD2
CDR3nt: TGTGCCAGCAGTTTGGGGGAGGGTCATGTATACGAGCAGTACTTC
CDR3aa: CASSLGEGHVYEQYF

v_gene: TRBV4-1
j_gene: TRBJ1-2
abundance: .
len: 14
d_gene: .
CDR3nt: TGCGCCAGCAGCCAAGTAGTAGCAGAGGACGGCTACACCTTC
CDR3aa: CASSQVVAEDGYTF

v_gene: TRBV10-3
j_gene: TRBJ2-7
abundance: .
len: 16
d_gene: .
CDR3nt: TGTGCCATCAGTGCTGCGTCGACAGGCAGCTCCTACGAGCAGTACTTC
CDR3aa: CAISAASTGSSYEQYF

v_gene: TRBV7-6
j_gene: TRBJ2-7
abundance: .
len: 11
d_gene: .
CDR3nt: TGTGCCAGCAGCTTATTGAACGAGCAGTACTTC
CDR3aa: CASSLLNEQYF

v_gene: TRBV7-6
j_gene: TRBJ2-3
abundance: few
len: 15
d_gene: .
CDR3nt: TGTGCCAGCAGCTTAGCGGTACTTAGCACAGATACGCAGTATTTT
CDR3aa: CASSLAVLSTDTQYF

v_gene: TRBV12-5
j_gene: TRBJ2-6
abundance: .
len: 13
d_gene: .
CDR3nt: TGTGCTAGTGGGTACGCTGGGGCCAACGTCCTGACTTTC
CDR3aa: CASGYAGANVLTF

v_gene: TRBV4-2
j_gene: TRBJ2-1
abundance: .
len: 18
d_gene: TRBD2
CDR3nt: TGTGCCAGCAGCCAAGCCTCCTGGACTAGCGAGCACCACAATGAGCAGTTCTTC
CDR3aa: CASSQASWTSEHHNEQFF

v_gene: TRBV15
j_gene: TRBJ2-3
abundance: .
len: 15
d_gene: TRBD2
CDR3nt: TGTGCCACCAGCAGTGAGCGGGGTTGGACAGATACGCAGTATTTT
CDR3aa: CATSSERGWTDTQYF

v_gene: TRBV21-1
j_gene: TRBJ1-6
abundance: .
len: 15
d_gene: .
CDR3nt: TGTGCCAGCAGCATTATCCGCTCCTATAATTCACCCCTCCACTTT
CDR3aa: CASSIIRSYNSPLHF

v_gene: TRBV9
j_gene: TRBJ2-7
abundance: many
len: 15
d_gene: TRBD2
CDR3nt: TGTGCCAGCAGCGCTTCCGGGACTAGCTCCTACGAGCAGTACTTC
CDR3aa: CASSASGTSSYEQYF

v_gene: TRBV11-2
j_gene: TRBJ2-3
abundance: .
len: 12
d_gene: .
CDR3nt: TGTGCCAGCAGCTTAGTTCCGGATACGCAGTATTTT
CDR3aa: CASSLVPDTQYF

v_gene: TRBV27
j_gene: TRBJ2-7
abundance: .
len: 14
d_gene: TRBD1
CDR3nt: TGTGCCAGCAGTCATGCGACAGGGGGTCACGAGCAGTACTTC
CDR3aa: CASSHATGGHEQYF

v_gene: TRBV13
j_gene: TRBJ2-7
abundance: .
len: 15
d_gene: .
CDR3nt: TGTGCCAGCAGCTCCAGGTCGCAGGCAGTCTACGAGCAGTACTTC
CDR3aa: CASSSRSQAVYEQYF

v_gene: TRBV7-3
j_gene: TRBJ2-3
abundance: .
len: 14
d_gene: TRBD2
CDR3nt: TGTGCCAGCAGCTTAGCGGGAGGAACAGATACGCAGTATTTT
CDR3aa: CASSLAGGTDTQYF

v_gene: TRBV5-1
j_gene: TRBJ2-3
abundance: .
len: 16
d_gene: .
CDR3nt: TGCGCCAGCAGCGAAGGGGGGCAGGGCAGCACAGATACGCAGTATTTT
CDR3aa: CASSEGGQGSTDTQYF

v_gene: TRBV27
j_gene: TRBJ2-7
abundance: .
len: 16
d_gene: .
CDR3nt: TGTGCCAGCAGTCCCTCGGTTGATGACCCCTCCTACGAGCAGTACTTC
CDR3aa: CASSPSVDDPSYEQYF

v_gene: TRBV28
j_gene: TRBJ2-7
abundance: .
len: 16
d_gene: TRBD1
CDR3nt: TGTGCCAGCAGTAAGGACAGGGGGGAAAGCTCCTACGAGCAGTACTTC
CDR3aa: CASSKDRGESSYEQYF

v_gene: TRBV7-9
j_gene: TRBJ2-1
abundance: few
len: 15
d_gene: .
CDR3nt: TGTGCCAGCAGCTCCTATAGCGGACCCTACAATGAGCAGTTCTTC
CDR3aa: CASSSYSGPYNEQFF

v_gene: TRBV2
j_gene: TRBJ2-7
abundance: .
len: 13
d_gene: TRBD2
CDR3nt: TGTGCCAGCAACGGGGGGTCATCCTACGAGCAGTACTTC
CDR3aa: CASNGGSSYEQYF

v_gene: TRBV5-5
j_gene: TRBJ1-1
abundance: .
len: 13
d_gene: .
CDR3nt: TGTGCCAGCAGCTTGTACGGGGGCCCTGAAGCTTTCTTT
CDR3aa: CASSLYGGPEAFF

v_gene: TRBV5-1
j_gene: TRBJ1-2
abundance: .
len: 14
d_gene: .
CDR3nt: TGCGCCAGCAGCTACGGGGTTGGTTATGACGGCTACACCTTC
CDR3aa: CASSYGVGYDGYTF

v_gene: TRBV5-6
j_gene: TRBJ2-1
abundance: .
len: 15
d_gene: TRBD2
CDR3nt: TGTGCCAGCAGCCCCTGGGCTAGCGGGTACAATGAGCAGTTCTTC
CDR3aa: CASSPWASGYNEQFF

v_gene: TRBV10-3
j_gene: TRBJ1-4
abundance: few
len: 15
d_gene: TRBD1
CDR3nt: TGTGCCATCAGTGAGTCCGAGGGGGCGCGGGGAAAACTGTTTTTT
CDR3aa: CAISESEGARGKLFF

v_gene: TRBV7-8
j_gene: TRBJ2-7
abundance: .
len: 15
d_gene: .
CDR3nt: TGTGCCAGCAGCTTAGCTGCGGTGTACTCCTACGAGCAGTACTTC
CDR3aa: CASSLAAVYSYEQYF

v_gene: TRBV7-9
j_gene: TRBJ2-5
abundance: .
len: 15
d_gene: TRBD1
CDR3nt: TGTGCCAGCAGCACAAGACAGGGGATGAGGGAGACCCAGTACTTC
CDR3aa: CASSTRQGMRETQYF

v_gene: TRBV19
j_gene: TRBJ2-1
abundance: .
len: 15
d_gene: TRBD2
CDR3nt: TGTGCCAGTAGTGAACTAGCGGGAGGTTCCAATGAGCAGTTCTTC
CDR3aa: CASSELAGGSNEQFF

v_gene: TRBV7-9
j_gene: TRBJ1-1
abundance: .
len: 15
d_gene: .
CDR3nt: TGTGCCAGCAGCCCCGGGGGGGGTATGAACACTGAAGCTTTCTTT
CDR3aa: CASSPGGGMNTEAFF

v_gene: TRBV6-1
j_gene: TRBJ1-6
abundance: .
len: 13
d_gene: .
CDR3nt: TGTGCCAGCAGAATGGCCCTTAATTCACCCCTCCACTTT
CDR3aa: CASRMALNSPLHF

v_gene: TRBV6-6
j_gene: TRBJ1-5
abundance: .
len: 16
d_gene: .
CDR3nt: TGTACCAGCAGTTATGGTTTGAGGGAAGACAATCAGCCCCAGCATTTT
CDR3aa: CTSSYGLREDNQPQHF

v_gene: TRBV9
j_gene: TRBJ2-1
abundance: .
len: 17
d_gene: .
CDR3nt: TGTGCCAGCAGCGTAGGGATGAACGGAAACTCCTACAATGAGCAGTTCTTC
CDR3aa: CASSVGMNGNSYNEQFF

v_gene: TRBV28
j_gene: TRBJ2-1
abundance: .
len: 16
d_gene: TRBD2
CDR3nt: TGTGCCAGCAGTTCACTAACTAGCGGGATCTACAATGAGCAGTTCTTC
CDR3aa: CASSSLTSGIYNEQFF

v_gene: TRBV12-5
j_gene: TRBJ1-5
abundance: .
len: 13
d_gene: .
CDR3nt: TGTGCTAGTGGTTCCCTAGGGAATCAGCCCCAGCATTTT
CDR3aa: CASGSLGNQPQHF

v_gene: TRBV4-1
j_gene: TRBJ2-3
abundance: .
len: 15
d_gene: .
CDR3nt: TGCGCCAGCAGCCAGCTTCGTAGGGATACGGATACGCAGTATTTT
CDR3aa: CASSQLRRDTDTQYF

v_gene: TRBV6-5
j_gene: TRBJ2-5
abundance: .
len: 15
d_gene: .
CDR3nt: TGTGCCAGCAGTTACTCGAGTCCCAGGCGAGAGACCCAGTACTTC
CDR3aa: CASSYSSPRRETQYF

v_gene: TRBV4-1
j_gene: TRBJ1-4
abundance: .
len: 14
d_gene: TRBD1
CDR3nt: TGCGCCAGCAGCCCAACAGGGGCCAATGAAAAACTGTTTTTT
CDR3aa: CASSPTGANEKLFF

v_gene: TRBV6-5
j_gene: TRBJ1-5
abundance: .
len: 15
d_gene: .
CDR3nt: TGTGCCAGCAGCCCCTATAGTGGGAGCAATCAGCCCCAGCATTTT
CDR3aa: CASSPYSGSNQPQHF

v_gene: TRBV27
j_gene: TRBJ2-7
abundance: .
len: 17
d_gene: .
CDR3nt: TGTGCCAGCAGTCCCCGGTGGGGACGTCCCCTGGTAAACGAGCAGTACTTC
CDR3aa: CASSPRWGRPLVNEQYF

v_gene: TRBV10-3
j_gene: TRBJ2-7
abundance: .
len: 14
d_gene: .
CDR3nt: TGTGCCATCAGTGAGTCCGGTTGGACCTACGAGCAGTACTTC
CDR3aa: CAISESGWTYEQYF